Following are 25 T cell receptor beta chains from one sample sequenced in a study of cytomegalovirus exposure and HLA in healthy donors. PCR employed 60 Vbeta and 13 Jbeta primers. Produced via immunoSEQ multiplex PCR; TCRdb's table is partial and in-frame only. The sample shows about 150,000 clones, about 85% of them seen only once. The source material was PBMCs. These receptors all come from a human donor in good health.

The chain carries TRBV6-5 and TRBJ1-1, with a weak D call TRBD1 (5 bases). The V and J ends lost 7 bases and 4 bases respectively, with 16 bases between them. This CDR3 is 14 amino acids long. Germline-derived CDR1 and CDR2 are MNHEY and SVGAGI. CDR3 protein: CASKVNIGGTEAFF. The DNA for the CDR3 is TGTGCCAGCAAAGTTAACATCGGGGGCACTGAAGCTTTCTTT.

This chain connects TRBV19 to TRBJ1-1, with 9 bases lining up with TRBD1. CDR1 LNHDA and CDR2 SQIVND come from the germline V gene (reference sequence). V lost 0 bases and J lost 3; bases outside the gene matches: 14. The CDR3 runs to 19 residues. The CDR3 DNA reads TGTGCCAGTAGTATAGATCGCAGGACGGTTGGGGACAGGGACACTGAAGCTTTCTTT. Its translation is CASSIDRRTVGDRDTEAFF.

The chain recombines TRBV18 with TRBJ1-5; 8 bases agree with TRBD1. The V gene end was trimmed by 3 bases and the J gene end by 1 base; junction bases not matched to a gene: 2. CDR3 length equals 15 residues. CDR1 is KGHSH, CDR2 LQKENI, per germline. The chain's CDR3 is CASSPDRGSNQPQHF. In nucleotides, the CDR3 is TGTGCCAGCTCACCTGACAGGGGAAGCAATCAGCCCCAGCATTTT.

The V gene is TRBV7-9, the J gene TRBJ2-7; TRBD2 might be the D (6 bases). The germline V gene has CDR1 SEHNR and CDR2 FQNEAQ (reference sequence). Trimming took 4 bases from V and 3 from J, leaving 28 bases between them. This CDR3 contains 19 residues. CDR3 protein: CASSSLGRPGQRKYYEQYF. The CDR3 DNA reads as TGTGCCAGCAGCTCCTTGGGGAGGCCGGGCCAAAGGAAATACTACGAGCAGTACTTC.

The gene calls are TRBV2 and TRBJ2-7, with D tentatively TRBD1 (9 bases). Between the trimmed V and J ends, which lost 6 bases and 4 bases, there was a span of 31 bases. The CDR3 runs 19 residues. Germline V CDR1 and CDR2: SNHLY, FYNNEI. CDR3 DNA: TGTGCCAGCAGAGAGCCGGGACAGGGTTTTACTAGCGGCCCATACGAGCAGTACTTC. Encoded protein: CASREPGQGFTSGPYEQYF. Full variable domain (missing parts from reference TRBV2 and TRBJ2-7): EPEVTQTPSHQVTQMGQEVILRCVPISNHLYFYWYRQILGQKVEFLVSFYNNEISEKSEIFDDQFSVERPDGSNFTLKIRSTKLEDSAMYFCASREPGQGFTSGPYEQYFGPGTRLTVT.

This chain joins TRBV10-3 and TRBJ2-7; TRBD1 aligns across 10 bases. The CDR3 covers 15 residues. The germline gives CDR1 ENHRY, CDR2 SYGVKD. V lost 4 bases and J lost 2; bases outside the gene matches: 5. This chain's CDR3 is CAISARDRGTYEQYF. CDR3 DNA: TGTGCCATCAGTGCCCGGGACAGGGGTACCTACGAGCAGTACTTC.

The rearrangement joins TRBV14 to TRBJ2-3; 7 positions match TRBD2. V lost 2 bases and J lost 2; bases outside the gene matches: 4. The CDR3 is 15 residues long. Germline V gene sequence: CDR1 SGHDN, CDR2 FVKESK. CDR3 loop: CASSQRGVYTDTQYF. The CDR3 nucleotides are TGTGCCAGCAGCCAACGGGGGGTCTACACAGATACGCAGTATTTT.

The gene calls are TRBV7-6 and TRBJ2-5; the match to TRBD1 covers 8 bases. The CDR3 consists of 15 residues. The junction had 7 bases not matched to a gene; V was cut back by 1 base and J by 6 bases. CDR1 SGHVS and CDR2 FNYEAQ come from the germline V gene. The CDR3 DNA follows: TGTGCCAGCAGCTTAGGGGGGACAGGTCTACAGACCCAGTACTTC. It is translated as CASSLGGTGLQTQYF.

CDR3 in DNA: TGTGCCAGCAGCTTAGCGTGGACTAACTCCTACGAGCAGTACTTC. The encoded protein is CASSLAWTNSYEQYF. The chain links TRBV11-2 to TRBJ2-7; perhaps TRBD2 as D (6 bases). With 1 base removed from V and 0 bases from J, the gap between germline ends came to 10 bases. The CDR3 consists of 15 residues. Germline V gene lookup returns CDR1 SGHAT and CDR2 FQNNGV. Full variable domain (remainder filled in from reference TRBV11-2 and TRBJ2-7): EAGVAQSPRYKIIEKRQSVAFWCNPISGHATLYWYQQILGQGPKLLIQFQNNGVVDDSQLPKDRFSAERLKGVDSTLKIQPAKLEDSAVYLCASSLAWTNSYEQYFGPGTRLTVT.

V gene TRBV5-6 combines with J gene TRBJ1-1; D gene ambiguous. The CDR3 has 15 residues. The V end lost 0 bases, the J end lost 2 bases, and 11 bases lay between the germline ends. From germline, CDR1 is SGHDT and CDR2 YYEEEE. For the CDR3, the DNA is TGTGCCAGCAGCTTGGTTGCCACGAGTAACACTGAAGCTTTCTTT. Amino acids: CASSLVATSNTEAFF.

The chain's CDR3 is CASSQINPGNEQFF. CDR3 DNA: TGTGCCAGCAGCCAAATCAACCCCGGCAATGAGCAGTTCTTC. The chain joins TRBV25-1 to TRBJ2-1; D unclear. This CDR3 spans 14 amino acids. CDR1 and CDR2 from the germline V gene are MGHDK and SYGVNS. Between the trimmed V and J ends, which lost 6 bases and 6 bases, there was a span of 15 bases.

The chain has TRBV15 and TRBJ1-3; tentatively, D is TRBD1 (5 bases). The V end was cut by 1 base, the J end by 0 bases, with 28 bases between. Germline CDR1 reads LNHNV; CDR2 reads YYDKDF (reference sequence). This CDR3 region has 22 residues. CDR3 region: CATSRAPLSGQGALHSGNTIYF. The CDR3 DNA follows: TGTGCCACCAGCAGAGCACCCCTTAGCGGGCAGGGCGCCCTTCACTCTGGAAACACCATATATTTT.

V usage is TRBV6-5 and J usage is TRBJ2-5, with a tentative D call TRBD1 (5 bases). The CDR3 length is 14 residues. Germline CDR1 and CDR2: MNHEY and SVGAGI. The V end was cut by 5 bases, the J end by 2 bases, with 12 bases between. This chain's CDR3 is CASSDPQAQETQYF. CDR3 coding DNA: TGTGCCAGCAGTGACCCACAGGCTCAAGAGACCCAGTACTTC.

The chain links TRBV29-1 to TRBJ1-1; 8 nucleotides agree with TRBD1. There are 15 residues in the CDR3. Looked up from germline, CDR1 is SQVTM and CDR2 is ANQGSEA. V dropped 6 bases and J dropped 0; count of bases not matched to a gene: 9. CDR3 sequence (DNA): TGCAGCGTGTCCCCTCGACAGGGGATGAACACTGAAGCTTTCTTT. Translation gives CSVSPRQGMNTEAFF. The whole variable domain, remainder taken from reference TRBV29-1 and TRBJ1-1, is SAVISQKPSRDICQRGTSLTIQCQVDSQVTMMFWYRQQPGQSLTLIATANQGSEATYESGFVIDKFPISRPNLTFSTLTVSNMSPEDSSIYLCSVSPRQGMNTEAFFGQGTRLTVV.

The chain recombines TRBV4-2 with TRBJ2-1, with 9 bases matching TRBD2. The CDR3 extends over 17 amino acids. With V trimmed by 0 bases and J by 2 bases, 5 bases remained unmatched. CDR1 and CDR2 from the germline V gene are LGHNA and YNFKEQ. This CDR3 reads CASSQELSGGTYNEQFF. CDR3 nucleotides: TGTGCCAGCAGCCAAGAATTAAGCGGGGGGACCTACAATGAGCAGTTCTTC.

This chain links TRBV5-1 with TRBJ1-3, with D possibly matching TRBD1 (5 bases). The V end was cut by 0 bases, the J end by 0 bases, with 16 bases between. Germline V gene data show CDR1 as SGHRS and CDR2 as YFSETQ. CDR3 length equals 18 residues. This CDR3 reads CASSLGAHRRYSGNTIYF. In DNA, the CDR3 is TGCGCCAGCAGCTTGGGGGCTCACAGGCGCTACTCTGGAAACACCATATATTTT.

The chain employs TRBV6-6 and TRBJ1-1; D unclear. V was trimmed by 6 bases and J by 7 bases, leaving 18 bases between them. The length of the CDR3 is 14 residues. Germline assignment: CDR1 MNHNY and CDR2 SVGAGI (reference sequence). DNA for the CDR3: TGTGCCAGCAGGAATGCACTCCGGGAAAGTGAAGCTTTCTTT. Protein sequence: CASRNALRESEAFF.

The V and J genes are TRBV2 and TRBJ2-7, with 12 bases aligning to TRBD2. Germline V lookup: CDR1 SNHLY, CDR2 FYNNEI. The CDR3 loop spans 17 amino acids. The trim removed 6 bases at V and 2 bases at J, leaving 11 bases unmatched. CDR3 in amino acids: CASSPLGTSGQPYEQYF. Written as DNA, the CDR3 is TGTGCCAGCAGCCCCCTTGGGACTAGCGGGCAGCCCTACGAGCAGTACTTC.

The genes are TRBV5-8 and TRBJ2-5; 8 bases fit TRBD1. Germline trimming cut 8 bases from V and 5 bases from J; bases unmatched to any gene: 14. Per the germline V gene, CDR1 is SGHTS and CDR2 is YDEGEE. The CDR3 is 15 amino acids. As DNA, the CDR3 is TGTGCCAGTCAGCCAAGCCTGGGACAGGTGGAGACCCAGTACTTC. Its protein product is CASQPSLGQVETQYF.

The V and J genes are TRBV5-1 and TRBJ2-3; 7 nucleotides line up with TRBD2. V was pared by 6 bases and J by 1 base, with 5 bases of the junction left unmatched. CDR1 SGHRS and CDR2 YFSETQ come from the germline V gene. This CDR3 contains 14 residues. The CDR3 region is CASNPGGGTDTQYF. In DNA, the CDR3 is TGCGCCAGCAACCCGGGGGGAGGCACAGATACGCAGTATTTT.

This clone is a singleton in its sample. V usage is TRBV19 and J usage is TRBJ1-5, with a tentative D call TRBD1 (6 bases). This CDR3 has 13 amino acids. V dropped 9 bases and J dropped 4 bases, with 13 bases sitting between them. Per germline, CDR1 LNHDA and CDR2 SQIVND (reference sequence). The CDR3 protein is CASRRTANQPQHF. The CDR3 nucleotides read TGTGCCAGCCGTCGGACAGCTAATCAGCCCCAGCATTTT.

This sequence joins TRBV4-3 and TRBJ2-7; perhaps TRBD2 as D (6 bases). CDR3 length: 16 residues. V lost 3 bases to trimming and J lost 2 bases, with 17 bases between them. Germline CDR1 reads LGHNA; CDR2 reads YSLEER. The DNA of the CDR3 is TGCGCCAGCAGCCAGACCGCGGGAATCAGCCCCTACGAGCAGTACTTC. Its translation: CASSQTAGISPYEQYF.

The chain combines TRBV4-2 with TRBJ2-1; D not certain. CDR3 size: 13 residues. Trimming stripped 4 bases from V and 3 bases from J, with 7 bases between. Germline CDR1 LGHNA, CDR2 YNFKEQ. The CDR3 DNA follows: TGTGCCAGCAGCCGAAGCAACTACAATGAGCAGTTCTTC. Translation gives CASSRSNYNEQFF.

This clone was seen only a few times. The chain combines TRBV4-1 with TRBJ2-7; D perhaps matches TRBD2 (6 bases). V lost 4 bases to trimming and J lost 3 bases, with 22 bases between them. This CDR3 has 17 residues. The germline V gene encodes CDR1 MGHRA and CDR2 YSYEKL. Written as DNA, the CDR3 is TGCGCCAGCAGCCCGAGTAGAGATAGCGGAAACCTCTACGAGCAGTACTTC. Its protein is CASSPSRDSGNLYEQYF.

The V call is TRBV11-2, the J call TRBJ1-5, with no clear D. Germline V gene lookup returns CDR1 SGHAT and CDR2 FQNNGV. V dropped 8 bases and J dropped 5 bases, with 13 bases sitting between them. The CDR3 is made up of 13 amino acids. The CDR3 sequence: CASGFTEDQPQHF. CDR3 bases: TGTGCCAGCGGTTTTACTGAGGATCAGCCCCAGCATTTT.